This T cell receptor beta chain was obtained from a study of shared clonotypes between healthy human individuals (dated by TCRdb to 2018 to 2021). Study-wide context: Three men and a couple of women, aged 18 to 49 years, made up the cohort. Per donor, leukapheresis produced somewhere between about 0.94 and 9 billion PBMCs. To increase sequencing depth and limit assay-specific biases, TCR repertoire library preparation and sequencing were carried out by different laboratories using diverse techniques. Blood TCR repertoires of four to six healthy adults were deeply sequenced to estimate repertoire size and the extent of clonotype sharing between individuals.

Its CDR3 holds 14 amino acids, cysteine through phenylalanine. Here the CDR3 DNA is all that survives: 42 bases in frame from base 1. Trimming at the junction amounts to 3 bases on V and 2 bases on J, and the germline ends lie 5 bases apart. From a lookup of the germline V gene (reference sequence), CDR1 and CDR2 are LNHDA and SQIVND. Using the deep immunoSEQ assay, TCR CDR3 regions were amplified from genomic DNA by multiplex PCR. For each cell subset, the extracted genomic DNA was distributed evenly across all wells of several immunoSEQ 96-well plates, and each plate served as one replicate. For unsorted PBMC, approximately 290 ng genomic DNA, equal to approximately 30,000 T cell genomes, was loaded into each replicate PCR. Ten immunoSEQ deep assay plates were used to sequence unsorted PBMC genomic DNA. Purified libraries were measured with a Qubit 3.0 fluorometer, size-checked on a Bioanalyzer 2100, and measured again with the KAPA Library Quantification kit. Each immunoSEQ 96-well plate was sequenced on its own single-read 150-cycle Illumina NextSeq 550 flow cell. The source study handled its data this way. Because the immunoSEQ output held only junctional sequences and lacked quality scores, the filtering could not match the filtering applied to full-length reads. To assign V/J genes and CDR3, sequences were annotated against IMGT germline references using PyIR, a Python wrapper for IgBLAST v1.9. Reads were filtered out if the reads had weak V/J assignments (E-value above 1e-6), no CDR3, stop codons, out-of-frame junctions, or ambiguous translated residues. V3J clonotypes were defined by identical inferred V gene, J gene, and CDR3 amino acid sequence. The percentage overlap between two repertoires was calculated by dividing the number of shared unique clonotypes by the size of the smaller repertoire. Richness of each repertoire was evaluated using RTK rarefaction, the Chao1 estimator, and Recon v2.1 estimates of unobserved clonotypes. This immuneACCESS table, as held by TCRdb, lists in-frame sequences with V and J called but not all clones. Of the missing ones, under half trace to an unresolved V gene in checked studies; the others have no known cause. V and J calls and clone size are copied from that table; D and trimming were computed from the DNA. Counted in this sample were fewer than 600,000 clones; about four fifths of them appeared once. The biggest ten clones account for under 15% of the sample.

Beyond this particular receptor, the publication reports: Sampling was restricted to blood, and TCR repertoires in tissues likely differ from the TCR repertoires found in blood. Based on pairwise subsampling, the degree of clonotype sharing among donors was expected to be affected by sequencing depth. Because the study included only a small number of donors, the genetic and exposure-history diversity represented was limited.

Regarding this clone: What antigen it recognizes has not been identified. No qualities accompany the bases; no much larger clone lies one base away.

Healthy HIV-negative adults with no recently reported acute infections or vaccinations were included as donors. Only Caucasian adults living in Nashville, Tennessee, USA were represented among the donors. For unsorted samples, about 87 million PBMCs were counted, and genomic DNA was extracted using the QIAamp DNA Blood Mini kit. Blood was obtained by leukapheresis, after which PBMCs were separated by Ficoll-Histopaque density gradient centrifugation and cryopreserved in liquid nitrogen vapor phase. The V gene is TRBV19 and the J gene is TRBJ2-6; the D segment cannot be called with confidence. The receptor was derived from a woman in her forties in good health. Some clones in this sample may be carry-over from other donors' samples. The source material was PBMCs. The bases are TGTGCCAGTAGTATCCTAGCTGGGGCCAACGTCCTGACTTTC. This translates into CASSILAGANVLTF.